The 25 T cell receptor beta chains reported below all come from one sample, sequenced in a study of cytomegalovirus exposure and HLA in healthy donors. PCR primers comprised 60 Vbeta and 13 Jbeta primers. Generated by immunoSEQ multiplex PCR, the TCRdb table keeps only in-frame clones and is missing some. The sample carries some 150,000 clones, 82% recorded once. What was sequenced was PBMCs. The receptor set was obtained from a woman in her forties or fifties in good health and CMV-seropositive.

This clone was observed a few times. This sequence joins TRBV29-1 and TRBJ2-1, with 8 bases aligning to TRBD2. CDR3 size: 11 residues. With V trimmed by 3 bases and J by 15 bases, 7 bases remained unmatched. The germline CDR1 and CDR2 sequences are SQVTM and ANQGSEA. Here the CDR3 reads CSVDYGGAPFF. The CDR3 bases are TGCAGCGTTGATTACGGGGGGGCCCCGTTCTTC.

The chain joins TRBV2 to TRBJ2-1, with 8 bases aligning to TRBD2. The germline V gene has CDR1 SNHLY and CDR2 FYNNEI. This CDR3 is 14 amino acids long. The J segment lost 4 bases and the V segment lost 3 bases, leaving 2 bases of the junction unmatched. CDR3 DNA sequence: TGTGCCAGCAGTGAGCGGGGGGCGTACAATGAGCAGTTCTTC. Protein product: CASSERGAYNEQFF.

The chain carries TRBV5-8 and TRBJ1-1; TRBD1 is a possible D gene (6 bases). Germline-derived CDR1 and CDR2 are SGHTS and YDEGEE. V was cut by 4 bases and J by 10 bases, with 17 bases left in between. This CDR3 is 13 amino acids long. The CDR3 is CASSSIGQPGAFF. In nucleotides, the CDR3 is TGTGCCAGCAGCAGTATCGGACAGCCGGGAGCTTTCTTT.

The chain combines TRBV5-1 with TRBJ1-2; 7 nucleotides match TRBD1. Per the germline V gene, CDR1 is SGHRS and CDR2 is YFSETQ. With 0 bases clipped from V and 7 bases from J, the junction kept 12 bases outside the gene matches. The CDR3 spans 16 residues. CDR3 sequence: CASSLGPNRGGGGYTF. Written as DNA, the CDR3 is TGCGCCAGCAGCTTGGGACCAAACAGGGGAGGTGGTGGCTACACCTTC.

V gene TRBV19 combines with J gene TRBJ2-7; possible D gene TRBD1, 6 bases. The CDR3 length is 17 residues. V dropped 2 bases and J dropped 1 base, with 18 bases sitting between them. Germline-derived CDR1 and CDR2 are LNHDA and SQIVND (reference sequence). CDR3 amino acids: CASSIRSRARGSYEQYF. The CDR3, as DNA: TGTGCCAGTAGTATAAGATCGAGAGCCAGGGGATCCTACGAGCAGTACTTC.

The chain couples TRBV30 to TRBJ2-1; TRBD1 aligns across 11 bases. J lost 6 bases, V lost 7 bases, and 5 bases had no gene match. The CDR3 is made up of 13 amino acids. Germline V gene lookup returns CDR1 GTSNPN and CDR2 SVGIG (reference sequence). CDR3 amino acids: CASGQGGSNEQFF. CDR3 sequence (DNA): TGTGCCTCGGGACAGGGGGGAAGCAATGAGCAGTTCTTC.

This clone appeared a single time. The chain uses TRBV9 and TRBJ2-1; TRBD2 matches 15 bases. V dropped 3 bases and J dropped 10; count of bases not matched to a gene: 8. Germline V gene lookup returns CDR1 SGDLS and CDR2 YYNGEE. The CDR3 has 16 amino acids. This CDR3 reads CASSALGLAGGDEQFF. The DNA for the CDR3 is TGTGCCAGCAGCGCGTTGGGACTAGCGGGGGGCGACGAGCAGTTCTTC.

The genes are TRBV7-2 and TRBJ2-7; TRBD2 agrees at 10 bases. The trim removed 2 bases at V and 3 bases at J, leaving 1 base unmatched. The length of the CDR3 is 14 residues. Germline V gene lookup returns CDR1 SGHTA and CDR2 FQGNSA. The CDR3 sequence: CASSLRTSGYEQYF. CDR3 in DNA: TGTGCCAGCAGCTTACGGACTAGCGGCTACGAGCAGTACTTC.

The rearrangement joins TRBV19 to TRBJ2-2, with D tentatively TRBD1 (6 bases). CDR1 and CDR2 from the germline V gene are LNHDA and SQIVND (reference sequence). The CDR3 length is 16 residues. The ends were cut back, 4 bases at V and 7 bases at J, with 19 bases in the middle. Here the CDR3 DNA reads TGTGCCAGTAGTACGACTCAGGGGCAGGGGAGCGGGGAGCTGTTTTTT. Translation gives CASSTTQGQGSGELFF.

The chain combines TRBV7-6 with TRBJ2-2; 11 bases are a match to TRBD2. The CDR3 totals 18 residues. V lost 3 bases, J lost 7 bases, and 13 bases stayed unmatched. Germline CDR1 is SGHVS and CDR2 is FNYEAQ. The CDR3 region has the DNA TGTGCCAGCAGCTTGACATCTAGCGGGGGGCCCCGGGTCGGGGAGCTGTTTTTT. Its protein product is CASSLTSSGGPRVGELFF.

This clone has more than one count but fewer than ten. CDR3 loop: CASSLDGGAHNEQFF. CDR3 in DNA: TGTGCCAGCAGCTTAGACGGGGGGGCCCACAATGAGCAGTTCTTC. This chain joins TRBV7-2 and TRBJ2-1; the match to TRBD2 covers 8 bases. Germline V gene lookup returns CDR1 SGHTA and CDR2 FQGNSA. This CDR3 is built from 15 residues. V was clipped by 1 base and J by 5 bases; unmatched bases: 4.

This sequence joins TRBV4-1 and TRBJ1-1, with 9 bases lining up with TRBD1. In germline, CDR1 is MGHRA, CDR2 YSYEKL. This CDR3 region has 15 residues. The trim removed 3 bases at V and 5 bases at J, leaving 7 bases unmatched. The DNA of the CDR3 is TGCGCCAGCAGCCACCCGGGACAGGGAATGACTGAAGCTTTCTTT. Translation: CASSHPGQGMTEAFF.

This clone appeared a single time. J is TRBJ1-4 and V is TRBV6-5, with D perhaps TRBD1 (5 bases). The V end was cut by 6 bases, the J end by 7 bases, with 6 bases between. The CDR3 runs 11 residues. Germline loops: CDR1 MNHEY, CDR2 SVGAGI. CDR3 amino acids: CASRQGEKLFF. The CDR3 DNA is TGTGCCAGCAGGCAGGGTGAAAAACTGTTTTTT.

The V gene is TRBV27, the J gene TRBJ2-3, with 8 bases fitting TRBD1. The junction had 5 bases not matched to a gene; V was cut back by 6 bases and J by 3 bases. CDR1 is MNHEY and CDR2 is SMNVEV in the germline V gene (reference sequence). This CDR3 has 14 amino acids. CDR3 in amino acids: CASRGTGGTDTQYF. The CDR3, as DNA: TGTGCCAGCAGAGGGACAGGTGGTACAGATACGCAGTATTTT.

This clone was picked up one time. The gene calls are TRBV7-2 and TRBJ2-1; no definite D call. The CDR3 runs to 12 residues. Germline lookup yields CDR1 SGHTA and CDR2 FQGNSA. The V and J ends lost 5 bases and 1 base respectively, with 3 bases between them. The CDR3 DNA reads as TGTGCCAGCAGCCCTTCCTACAATGAGCAGTTCTTC. Protein sequence: CASSPSYNEQFF.

The rearrangement joins TRBV6-6 to TRBJ2-6, with a tentative D call TRBD2 (5 bases). This CDR3 spans 16 amino acids. Trimming removed 6 bases from V and 0 bases from J, with 12 bases in between. CDR1 and CDR2 from the germline V gene are MNHNY and SVGAGI (reference sequence). The CDR3 protein is CASRGRLISGANVLTF. The DNA for the CDR3 is TGTGCCAGCAGGGGCAGACTAATCTCTGGGGCCAACGTCCTGACTTTC.

This clone was observed a few times. V and J are TRBV9 and TRBJ2-1; 9 bases map to TRBD2. From germline, CDR1 is SGDLS and CDR2 YYNGEE. Trimming at V came to 3 bases and at J to 0 bases, leaving 4 bases not matched to a gene. The CDR3 totals 16 residues. DNA of the CDR3: TGTGCCAGCAGCGAGCTAGCGGGGAGCTCCTACAATGAGCAGTTCTTC. Translating it yields CASSELAGSSYNEQFF. Combining the CDR3 with reference TRBV9 and TRBJ2-1 gives the whole variable domain DSGVTQTPKHLITATGQRVTLRCSPRSGDLSVYWYQQSLDQGLQFLIQYYNGEERAKGNILERFSAQQFPDLHSELNLSSLELGDSALYFCASSELAGSSYNEQFFGPGTRLTVL.

The rearrangement uses TRBV4-2 and TRBJ2-7; TRBD2 matches 10 bases. CDR3 length: 17 amino acids. The V gene's germline CDR1 is LGHNA and CDR2 YNFKEQ. Unmatched junction bases numbered 11, after V lost 3 bases and J lost 3 bases. The CDR3 region is CASSQLIGTSDLYEQYF. CDR3 bases: TGTGCCAGCAGCCAGCTCATCGGGACTAGCGATCTCTACGAGCAGTACTTC.

The chain has TRBV5-8 and TRBJ2-7; 8 positions match TRBD1. This CDR3 comprises 14 residues. Looked up from germline, CDR1 is SGHTS and CDR2 is YDEGEE. The J segment lost 2 bases and the V segment lost 2 bases, leaving 3 bases of the junction unmatched. Here the CDR3 DNA reads TGTGCCAGCAGCTTTGGGACAGGCCCCTACGAGCAGTACTTC. As protein: CASSFGTGPYEQYF.

In DNA form, the CDR3 reads TGTGCCAGCAGCTTAGGAGCTGCGGGCACAGATACGCAGTATTTT. Protein product: CASSLGAAGTDTQYF. This chain joins TRBV7-9 and TRBJ2-3; no reliable D call. Trimming removed 1 base from V and 1 base from J, with 9 bases in between. Germline CDR1 and CDR2: SEHNR and FQNEAQ (reference sequence). CDR3 length: 15 residues.

This chain connects TRBV10-2 to TRBJ2-7; 10 bases agree with TRBD2. There are 15 residues in the CDR3. Germline CDR1 WSHSY, CDR2 SAAADI. Trimming removed 8 bases from V and 7 bases from J; junction bases left unmatched: 14. The DNA of the CDR3 is TGCGCCAGCCGGGATGGACTAGCGGCCCTTCGGGAGCAGTACTTC. Its protein product is CASRDGLAALREQYF.

V gene TRBV18 combines with J gene TRBJ2-1; D is possibly TRBD1 (5 bases). Trimming left V 3 bases short and J 0 bases short, with 9 bases between. Germline CDR1 and CDR2: KGHSH and LQKENI. This CDR3 contains 15 residues. CDR3 protein: CASSPTQVSYNEQFF. The CDR3, as DNA: TGTGCCAGCTCACCTACACAGGTCTCCTACAATGAGCAGTTCTTC.

The V gene is TRBV10-3, the J gene TRBJ1-6; D is perhaps TRBD1 (6 bases). V was clipped by 6 bases and J by 9 bases, with 21 bases between them. Germline assignment: CDR1 ENHRY and CDR2 SYGVKD. This CDR3 region has 16 residues. The CDR3 DNA follows: TGTGCCATCAGGAATTCAATACAGGGCCAAGGTTCACCCCTCCACTTT. Its protein product is CAIRNSIQGQGSPLHF.

The chain combines TRBV23-1 with TRBJ1-1, with D unclear. TRBV23-1 is identified as an open reading frame with a role that is uncertain. V dropped 7 bases and J dropped 5 bases, with 5 bases sitting between them. The CDR3 is made up of 10 amino acids. In DNA, the CDR3 is TGCGCCAGCATAGATACTGAAGCTTTCTTT. It specifies CASIDTEAFF.

This sequence joins TRBV19 and TRBJ1-1; D is unclear. Deletions cut 1 base from V and 5 bases from J, with 14 bases between. The CDR3 is made up of 15 amino acids. Germline V CDR1 and CDR2: LNHDA, SQIVND (reference sequence). The CDR3 DNA follows: TGTGCCAGTAGTATAGTTTTGGGAGGAGGGACTGAAGCTTTCTTT. It is translated as CASSIVLGGGTEAFF.